This note documents a single T cell receptor beta chain sequence. The table came from immunoSEQ multiplex PCR; TCRdb's copy has only in-frame clones and leaves some out. The sample carries approximately 63,000 clones, approximately 75% recorded once. V dropped 0 bases and J dropped 6; count of bases not matched to a gene: 8. CDR1 and CDR2 from the germline V gene are SGHRS and YFSETQ. The CDR3 has 17 residues. The sample comes from a study of PD-L1 blockade in urothelial cancer. This sample's time point: pretreatment peripheral blood. This receptor was identified in an older man with urothelial cancer. J is TRBJ2-2 and V is TRBV5-1; 10 positions agree with TRBD2. Sequencing used PBMCs, obtained around atezolizumab (anti-PD-L1) treatment. This CDR3 is CASSLARGTSVPGELFF. The CDR3 DNA reads as TGCGCCAGCAGCTTGGCTAGGGGGACTAGCGTCCCCGGGGAGCTGTTTTTT.